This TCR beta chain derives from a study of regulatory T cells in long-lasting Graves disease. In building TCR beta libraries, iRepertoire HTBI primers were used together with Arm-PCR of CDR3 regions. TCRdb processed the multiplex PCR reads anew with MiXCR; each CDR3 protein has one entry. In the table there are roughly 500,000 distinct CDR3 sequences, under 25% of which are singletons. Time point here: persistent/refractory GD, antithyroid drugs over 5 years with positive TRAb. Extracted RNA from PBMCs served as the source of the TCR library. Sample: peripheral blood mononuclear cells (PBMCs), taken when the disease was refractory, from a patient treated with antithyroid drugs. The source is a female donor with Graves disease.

The CDR3 DNA follows: TGTGCCAGCACAATAGCGGGGACCTACGAGCAGTACTTC. It yields the protein CASTIAGTYEQYF. The chain employs TRBV11-2 and TRBJ2-7; TRBD2 matches at 8 bases. The CDR3 has 13 residues. CDR1 and CDR2 (germline): SGHAT, FQNNGV. V lost 7 bases to trimming and J lost 2 bases; unmatched junction nucleotides: 4.